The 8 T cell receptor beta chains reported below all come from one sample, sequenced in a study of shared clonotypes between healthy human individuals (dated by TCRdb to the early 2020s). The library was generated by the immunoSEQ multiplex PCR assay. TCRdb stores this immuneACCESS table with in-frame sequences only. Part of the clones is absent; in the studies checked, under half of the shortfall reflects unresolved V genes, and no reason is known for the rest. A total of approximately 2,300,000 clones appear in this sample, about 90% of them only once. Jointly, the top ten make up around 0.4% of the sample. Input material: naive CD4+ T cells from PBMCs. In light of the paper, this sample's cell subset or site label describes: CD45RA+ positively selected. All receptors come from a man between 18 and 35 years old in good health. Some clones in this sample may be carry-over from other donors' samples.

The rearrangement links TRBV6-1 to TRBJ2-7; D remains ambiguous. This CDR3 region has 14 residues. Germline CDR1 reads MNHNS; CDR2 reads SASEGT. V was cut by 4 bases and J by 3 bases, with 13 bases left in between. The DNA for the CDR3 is TGTGCCAGCAGTGGAAGTTTAGGCCGCTACGAGCAGTACTTC. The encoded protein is CASSGSLGRYEQYF.

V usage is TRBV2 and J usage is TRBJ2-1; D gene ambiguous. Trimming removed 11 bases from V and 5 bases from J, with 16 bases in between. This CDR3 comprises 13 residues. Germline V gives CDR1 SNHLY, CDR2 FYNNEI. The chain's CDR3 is CAGMESGHNEQFF. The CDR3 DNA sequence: TGTGCCGGAATGGAGAGTGGTCACAATGAGCAGTTCTTC.

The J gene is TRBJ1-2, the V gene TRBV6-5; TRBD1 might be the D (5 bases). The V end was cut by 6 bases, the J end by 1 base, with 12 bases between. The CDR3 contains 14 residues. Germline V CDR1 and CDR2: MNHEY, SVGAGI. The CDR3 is CASRTSRDNYGYTF. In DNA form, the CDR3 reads TGTGCCAGCAGGACCTCCAGGGATAACTATGGCTACACCTTC.

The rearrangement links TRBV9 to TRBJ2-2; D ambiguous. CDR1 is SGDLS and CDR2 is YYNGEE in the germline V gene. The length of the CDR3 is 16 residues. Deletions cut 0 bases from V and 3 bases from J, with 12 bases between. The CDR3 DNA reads TGTGCCAGCAGCGTAGTGTCCCCACGGGACACCGGGGAGCTGTTTTTT. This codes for CASSVVSPRDTGELFF. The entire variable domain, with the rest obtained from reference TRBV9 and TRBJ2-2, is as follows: DSGVTQTPKHLITATGQRVTLRCSPRSGDLSVYWYQQSLDQGLQFLIQYYNGEERAKGNILERFSAQQFPDLHSELNLSSLELGDSALYFCASSVVSPRDTGELFFGEGSRLTVL.

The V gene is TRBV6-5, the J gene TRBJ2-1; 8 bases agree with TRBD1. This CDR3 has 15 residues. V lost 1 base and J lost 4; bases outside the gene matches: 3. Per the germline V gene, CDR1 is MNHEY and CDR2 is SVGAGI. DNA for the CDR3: TGTGCCAGCAGTTACTTTGGGACAGGATACAATGAGCAGTTCTTC. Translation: CASSYFGTGYNEQFF.

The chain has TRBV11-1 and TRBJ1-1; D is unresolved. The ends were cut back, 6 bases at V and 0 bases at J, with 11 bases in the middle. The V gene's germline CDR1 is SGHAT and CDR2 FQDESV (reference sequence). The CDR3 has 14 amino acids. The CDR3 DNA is TGTGCCAGCAGACCCCCTGGCCTGAACACTGAAGCTTTCTTT. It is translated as CASRPPGLNTEAFF.

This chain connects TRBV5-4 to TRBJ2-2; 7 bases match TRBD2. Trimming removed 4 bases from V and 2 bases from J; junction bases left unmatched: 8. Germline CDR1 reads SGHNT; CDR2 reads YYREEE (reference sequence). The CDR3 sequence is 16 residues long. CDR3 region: CASSHPERGNTGELFF. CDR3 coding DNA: TGTGCCAGCAGCCACCCTGAGCGGGGTAACACCGGGGAGCTGTTTTTT.

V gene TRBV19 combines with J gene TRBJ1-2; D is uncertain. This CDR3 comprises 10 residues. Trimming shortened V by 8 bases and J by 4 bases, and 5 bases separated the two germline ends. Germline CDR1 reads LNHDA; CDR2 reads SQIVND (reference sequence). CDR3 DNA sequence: TGTGCCAGTGGGATCTATGGCTACACCTTC. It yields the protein CASGIYGYTF. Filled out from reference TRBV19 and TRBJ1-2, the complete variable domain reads DGGITQSPKYLFRKEGQNVTLSCEQNLNHDAMYWYRQDPGQGLRLIYYSQIVNDFQKGDIAEGYSVSREKKESFPLTVTSAQKNPTAFYLCASGIYGYTFGSGTRLTVV.